Listed below are T cell receptor beta chains from one sample, sequenced in a study of blood T cell repertoires in COVID-19. The protocol was immunoSEQ multiplex PCR, while the TCRdb copy is restricted to in-frame clones and leaves out a portion. The repertoire holds 130,000 to 150,000 clones, with approximately 80% as singletons. The material sequenced was peripheral blood. These receptors all stem from a man aged 55 to 70 with active or convalescent COVID-19. Both conserved end residues are part of each CDR3. A D gene is named only where the DNA matches it firmly. Some rows mark clone size as missing; the rest say once, few, many or name a class of expanded clone.

CDR3 protein,CDR3 DNA,clone size,J gene,V gene,D gene
CASSSTPFSGRGAEQFF,TGTGCCAGCAGCTCGACGCCGTTTAGCGGGAGGGGGGCTGAGCAGTTCTTC,many,TRBJ2-1,TRBV7-9,TRBD2
CASSYPQEGGIEQYF,TGTGCCAGCAGCTATCCCCAGGAGGGGGGGATCGAGCAGTACTTC,NA,TRBJ2-7,TRBV7-9,NA
CASSQGPGSYEQYF,TGCGCCAGCAGCCAAGGACCGGGATCCTACGAGCAGTACTTC,NA,TRBJ2-7,TRBV4-1,NA
CASTTPPTGFQPQHF,TGTGCCAGCACCACCCCCCCGACAGGGTTTCAGCCCCAGCATTTT,medium-sized,TRBJ1-5,TRBV28,TRBD1
CASRGDNTGELFF,TGTGCCAGCAGGGGCGACAACACCGGGGAGCTGTTTTTT,NA,TRBJ2-2,TRBV2,NA
CASSSWDRGTYEQYF,TGCGCCAGCAGCAGCTGGGACAGGGGGACATACGAGCAGTACTTC,NA,TRBJ2-7,TRBV5-1,TRBD1
CASSYRGSTEAFF,TGTGCCAGTAGCTACAGGGGTTCCACTGAAGCTTTCTTT,NA,TRBJ1-1,TRBV19,TRBD1
CASSADSGSITYEQYF,TGTGCCAGCAGTGCGGACAGCGGGAGTATAACCTACGAGCAGTACTTC,NA,TRBJ2-7,TRBV27,TRBD2
CASSFITGTGNEKLFF,TGTGCCAGCAGCTTTATAACCGGGACAGGGAATGAAAAACTGTTTTTT,NA,TRBJ1-4,TRBV7-2,TRBD1
CASSPTTGNHEQYF,TGCGCCAGCAGCCCAACCACAGGGAACCACGAGCAGTACTTC,once,TRBJ2-7,TRBV5-1,NA
CSAPGETEAFF,TGCAGCGCCCCAGGGGAGACTGAAGCTTTCTTT,few,TRBJ1-1,TRBV29-1,NA
CSVEAGLAGAYEQYF,TGCAGCGTTGAAGCGGGCCTAGCGGGAGCCTACGAGCAGTACTTC,NA,TRBJ2-7,TRBV29-1,TRBD2
CASRIIRGTTGVPSGNTIYF,TGTGCCAGCAGAATTATACGGGGGACCACAGGGGTCCCCTCTGGAAACACCATATATTTT,many,TRBJ1-3,TRBV5-4,TRBD1
CASSQDRHTDTQYF,TGCGCCAGCAGCCAAGACAGACACACAGATACGCAGTATTTT,NA,TRBJ2-3,TRBV4-3,NA
CASSPGTSGGGSTDTQYF,TGTGCCAGCTCACCAGGGACTAGCGGAGGGGGGAGCACAGATACGCAGTATTTT,NA,TRBJ2-3,TRBV18,TRBD2
CASSLERTGLYQQYF,TGTGCCAGCAGCTTGGAGCGGACAGGGCTCTACCAGCAGTACTTC,NA,TRBJ2-7,TRBV5-5,TRBD1
CASSFSGKGEQYF,TGTGCCAGCTCCTTTAGCGGGAAAGGCGAGCAGTACTTC,NA,TRBJ2-7,TRBV11-2,TRBD2
CASSLGTSGTSGRESSYNEQFF,TGTGCCAGCAGCCTTGGGACCTCCGGGACTAGCGGGAGGGAGAGCTCCTACAATGAGCAGTTCTTC,NA,TRBJ2-1,TRBV4-2,TRBD2
CAWSVASGIYEQYF,TGTGCCTGGAGTGTGGCTAGCGGAATCTACGAGCAGTACTTC,NA,TRBJ2-7,TRBV30,TRBD2
CASSQEERAGGPGNEQFF,TGTGCCAGCAGCCAAGAGGAACGGGCGGGAGGGCCCGGCAATGAGCAGTTCTTC,NA,TRBJ2-1,TRBV3-1/TRBV3-2,TRBD2
CASRKDRGNTEAFF,TGTGCCAGCAGGAAAGACAGGGGAAACACTGAAGCTTTCTTT,NA,TRBJ1-1,TRBV6-4,TRBD1
CASSQGLAGLDEQFF,TGTGCCAGCAGCCAAGGACTAGCGGGATTAGATGAGCAGTTCTTC,NA,TRBJ2-1,TRBV3-1/TRBV3-2,TRBD2
CASSGGGSKANLQETQYF,TGTGCCAGCAGTGGGGGCGGGAGCAAAGCTAACCTCCAAGAGACCCAGTACTTC,NA,TRBJ2-5,TRBV6-1,TRBD2
CASSHDSGNEKLFF,TGTGCCAGCAGCCACGACAGCGGGAATGAAAAACTGTTTTTT,NA,TRBJ1-4,TRBV7-9,NA
CASSSGTGGASHEQFF,TGTGCCAGCAGCTCCGGGACAGGGGGCGCTAGCCATGAGCAGTTCTTC,once,TRBJ2-1,TRBV9,TRBD1
CASSPRDLSSYNEQFF,TGTGCCAGCAGCCCCAGGGACTTGAGCTCCTACAATGAGCAGTTCTTC,NA,TRBJ2-1,TRBV7-9,NA